Here is one T cell receptor beta chain with its context. Its antigen is as yet unknown. The study ran its PCR with 60 Vbeta and 13 Jbeta primers. TCRdb's table, derived via immunoSEQ multiplex PCR, lists solely in-frame clones and lacks some. The data show about 170,000 clones, with over 80% seen just once and under 3% held by the top ten. The data were taken from a study of cytomegalovirus exposure and HLA in healthy donors. Whole-study findings and limits: Later on, a genetic analysis was performed. It linked a missense variant in DCLRE1C with V- and J-gene trimming of TCR beta. Reports described diagnosis of cytomegalovirus status by the classifier as highly specific and sensitive.

Germline lookup yields CDR1 SGHNT and CDR2 YYREEE (reference sequence). Unmatched junction bases numbered 13, after V lost 4 bases and J lost 1 base. The CDR3 has 19 amino acids. The chain carries TRBV5-4 and TRBJ2-2; 10 bases align to TRBD2. The sequence was collected from a male donor in good health and CMV-seronegative. Sequencing used PBMCs. The CDR3 spells CASSLPSELAGRNTGELFF. Written as DNA, the CDR3 is TGTGCCAGCAGCCTACCCTCCGAACTAGCGGGGAGGAACACCGGGGAGCTGTTTTTT.